Reported below is one TCR beta chain. The data were taken from a study of OX40 agonist ivuxolimab in advanced cancers. About the research overall: Cancers in dose escalation were hepatocellular, melanoma, renal cell and head and neck. Under the entry rules, prior anti-PD-1, anti-PD-L1 or anti-CTLA-4 therapy was allowed, and more than 35% had some.

Collection of blood occurred at baseline, at cycle 4 day 1, and at cycle 7 day 1. Germline CDR1 is SGHVS and CDR2 is FQNEAQ. V shed 1 base, J shed 6 bases, and the junction held 8 bases outside the gene matches. The CDR3 is 15 residues long. Repertoires were generated with immunoSEQ multiplex PCR, while TCRdb's copy carries only in-frame clones and drops some. Of 60,000 to 80,000 clones detected, about 79% appear once; the ten largest clones hold 1.5% to 2%. This receptor was obtained from an adult with an advanced solid tumor such as melanoma, head and neck, liver or kidney cancer. This sequence joins TRBV7-8 and TRBJ1-1; 7 nucleotides line up with TRBD1. The sample here was CD4+ or CD8+ T cells sorted from blood, taken in a trial of the OX40 agonist ivuxolimab. CDR3 nucleotides: TGTGCCAGCAGCTTAGACAGGGGACGGGTAGCTGAAGCTTTCTTT. Amino acid sequence: CASSLDRGRVAEAFF.